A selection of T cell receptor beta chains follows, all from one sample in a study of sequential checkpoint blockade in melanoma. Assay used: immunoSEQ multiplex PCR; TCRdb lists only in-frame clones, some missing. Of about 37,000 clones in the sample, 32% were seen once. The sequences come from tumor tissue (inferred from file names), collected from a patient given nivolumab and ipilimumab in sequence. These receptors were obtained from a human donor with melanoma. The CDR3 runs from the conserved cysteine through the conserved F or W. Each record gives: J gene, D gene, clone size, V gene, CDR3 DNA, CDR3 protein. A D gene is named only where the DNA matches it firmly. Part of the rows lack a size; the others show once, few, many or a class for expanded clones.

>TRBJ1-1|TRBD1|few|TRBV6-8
TGTGCCAGCAGTTACGAACAGGGGTCCTTTGAAGCTTTCTTT
CASSYEQGSFEAFF
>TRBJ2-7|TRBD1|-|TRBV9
TGTGCCAGCAGTCCGGGACAGGGGGGTTCCTACGAGCAGTACTTC
CASSPGQGGSYEQYF
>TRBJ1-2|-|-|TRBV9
TGTGCCAGCAGCGCCAGGCTTTATGGCTACACCTTC
CASSARLYGYTF
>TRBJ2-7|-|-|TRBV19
TGTGCCAGTAGTATATTAGGTCCTCAAGAACAGCAGTACTTC
CASSILGPQEQQYF
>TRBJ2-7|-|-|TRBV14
TGTGCCAGCAGCCTAGGAGCATACGAGCAGTACTTC
CASSLGAYEQYF
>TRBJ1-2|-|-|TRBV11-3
TGTGCCAGCAGCTTAATGAGTGGGTTAAATGGCTACACCTTC
CASSLMSGLNGYTF
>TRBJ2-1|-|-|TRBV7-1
TGTGCCAGCAGCCCCCACCAGGACAATGAGCAGTTCTTC
CASSPHQDNEQFF
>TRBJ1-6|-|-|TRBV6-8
TGTGCCAGCAGTTACTCGGAGGGTTCACCCCTCCACTTT
CASSYSEGSPLHF
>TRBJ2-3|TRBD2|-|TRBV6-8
TGTGCCGGGCGGAGGGCGGGAGGGCCCACAGATACGCAGTATTTT
CAGRRAGGPTDTQYF
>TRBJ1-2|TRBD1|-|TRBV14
TGTGCCAGCAGCCGCTCCCCGAAGATCCCGGGACAGCCCGGGGGGAGCTATGGCTACACCTTC
CASSRSPKIPGQPGGSYGYTF
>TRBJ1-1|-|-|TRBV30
TGTGCCTGGAGCGTGGACAGAACCGAAGCTTTCTTT
CAWSVDRTEAFF
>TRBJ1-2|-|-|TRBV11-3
TGTGCCAGCAGCTTAGTCCGAGTGACAGCTATTGACACCTTC
CASSLVRVTAIDTF
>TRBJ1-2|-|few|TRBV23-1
TGCGCCAGCAGCAGGGAGGCTGGTACTGGCTACACCTTC
CASSREAGTGYTF
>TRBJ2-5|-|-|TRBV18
TGTGCCAGCTCAGAGATCCAAGAGACCCAGTACTTC
CASSEIQETQYF
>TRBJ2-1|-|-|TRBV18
TGTGCCAGCTCACCGACAGCCTCTCCTTATAATGAGCAGTTCTTC
CASSPTASPYNEQFF
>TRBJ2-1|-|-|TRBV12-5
TGTGCTAGTTCCCGCCTCAATGAGCAGTTCTTC
CASSRLNEQFF
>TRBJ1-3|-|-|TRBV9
TGTGCCAGCAGCCTCCGTCCGGGACATCAGAAGAGCTCTGGAAACACCATATATTTT
CASSLRPGHQKSSGNTIYF
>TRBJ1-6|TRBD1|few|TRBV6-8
TGTGCCAGCAGTTACTTACGGACAGGGGATCGTAATTCACCCCTCCACTTT
CASSYLRTGDRNSPLHF
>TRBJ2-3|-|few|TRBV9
TGTGCCAGCAGGATGACGGGGGTTACGCAGTATTTT
CASRMTGVTQYF
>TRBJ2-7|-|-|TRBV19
TGTGCCAGTGGTCGGACGGATTCCTACGAGCAGTACTTC
CASGRTDSYEQYF
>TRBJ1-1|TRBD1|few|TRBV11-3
TGTGCCAGCAGCTTGGCCGGGACAGGGGGCCTACTAATCTTT
CASSLAGTGGLLIF
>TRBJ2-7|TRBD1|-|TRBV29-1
TGCAGCGTCGACGACGGACAGGGGTTGGACTACGAGCAGTACTTC
CSVDDGQGLDYEQYF
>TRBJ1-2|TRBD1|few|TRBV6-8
TGTGCCAGCAGGGGTGACAGGGCCTTAAACTATGGCTACACCTTC
CASRGDRALNYGYTF
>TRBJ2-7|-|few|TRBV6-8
TGTGCCAGCAGTTACTCGTACAGCTACGAGCAGTACTTC
CASSYSYSYEQYF
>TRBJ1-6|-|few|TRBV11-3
TGTGCCAGCAGCTTTTCAACCGACAATTCACCCCTCCACTTT
CASSFSTDNSPLHF
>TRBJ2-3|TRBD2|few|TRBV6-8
TGTGCCAGCAGTTACCAGGGACTAGCCCCTCTTACGCAGTATTTT
CASSYQGLAPLTQYF
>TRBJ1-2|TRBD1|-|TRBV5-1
TGCGCCAGCACCGATTGGGCCGAGACAGGGGGCTCATTTACCTATGGCTACACCTTC
CASTDWAETGGSFTYGYTF
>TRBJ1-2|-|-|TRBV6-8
TGTGCCAGCAGTGATCCCCAGGGGACCTATGGCTACACCTTC
CASSDPQGTYGYTF
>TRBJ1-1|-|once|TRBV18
TGTGCCAGCTCACCTGTCAATGGGGAGGCTGAAGCTTTCTTT
CASSPVNGEAEAFF
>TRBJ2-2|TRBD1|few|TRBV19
TGTGCCAGTAGGGGACAGGGGACCGGGGAGCTGTTTTTT
CASRGQGTGELFF
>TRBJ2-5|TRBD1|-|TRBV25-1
TGTGCCAGCAGCCTAGGGGGACAGGGAGAGACCCAGTACTTC
CASSLGGQGETQYF
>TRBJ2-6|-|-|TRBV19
TGTGCCAGTAGTATAATCTCGACAGGTCTAGGGGCCAACGTCCTGACTTTC
CASSIISTGLGANVLTF
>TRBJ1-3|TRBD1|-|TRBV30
TGTGCCTGGAGTCCACCACTAGGGGGACAGGGGAGCTCTGGAAACACCATATATTTT
CAWSPPLGGQGSSGNTIYF
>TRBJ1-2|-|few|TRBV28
TGTGCCAGCAGTGAGGGGAACTATGGCTACACCTTC
CASSEGNYGYTF
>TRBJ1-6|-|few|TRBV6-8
TGTGCCAGCAGGTCTGGGCGAAGAGGTGGACCCCTCCACTTT
CASRSGRRGGPLHF
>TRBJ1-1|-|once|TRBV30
TGTGCCTGGAGTATGGGGGCTGGGTTTAGGGCTTTCTTT
CAWSMGAGFRAFF
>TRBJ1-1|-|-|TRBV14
TGTGCCAGCAGCCACCGCGCAGGGGCTTTCTTT
CASSHRAGAFF
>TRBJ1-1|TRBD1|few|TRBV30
TGTGCCTGGGGTCCGGGACAGGGGATCACTGAAGCTTTCTTT
CAWGPGQGITEAFF
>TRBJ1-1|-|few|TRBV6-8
TGTGCCAGCAGTTACACTCCAGGCCCCCATAGGGACACTGAAGCTTTCTTT
CASSYTPGPHRDTEAFF
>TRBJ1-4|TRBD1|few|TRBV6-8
TGTGCCAGCAGTACGCGACAGGGGGCTGAAAAACTGTTTTTT
CASSTRQGAEKLFF
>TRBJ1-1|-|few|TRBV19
TGTGCCAGTACCCCTCTCCTTACGAACACTGAAGCTTTCTTT
CASTPLLTNTEAFF